One T cell receptor beta chain is described in this entry. Its antigen is undetermined. These data originate in a study of T cells in localized non-small cell lung cancer. Overall study results and limits: Peak T cell clonality was found in uninvolved adjacent lung, exceeding tumor. When the top 100 tumor clones were examined, a median approximately 59 of them also appeared in the adjacent lung, which was paired and uninvolved. Sequencing involved a lone tumor region, leaving heterogeneity possible. Higher adjacent-lung clonality was associated with shorter survival.

CDR3 length: 14 residues. CDR1 SGHTA and CDR2 FQGNSA come from the germline V gene. V was cut by 2 bases and J by 4 bases, with 12 bases left in between. Libraries were prepared by immunoSEQ multiplex PCR; TCRdb keeps only in-frame clonotypes and omits some of them. The sample includes 15,000 to 20,000 clones, approximately 80% of them seen just once. The source of this sequence is a man aged 35-75 years with stage I lung adenocarcinoma. V is TRBV7-2 and J is TRBJ2-7, with a weak D call TRBD1 (6 bases). The source was peripheral blood, collected before any cancer treatment. The CDR3 loop reads CASSLRTGLYEQYF. The CDR3, as DNA: TGTGCCAGCAGCTTAAGAACAGGGTTATACGAGCAGTACTTC.